This entry concerns a single T cell receptor (beta chain). This sample was taken from a study of blood T cell repertoires in COVID-19. Turning to the study itself: Acute and convalescent COVID-19 samples came from the United States, Italy and Spain. PBMCs, B-cell-depleted T cells, or T cells provided the cDNA or gDNA that made up the material.

Germline values: CDR1 LNHDA, CDR2 SQIVND (reference sequence). With V trimmed by 4 bases and J by 1 base, 4 bases remained unmatched. The CDR3 has 15 residues. In the original processing: Amplification of reference gene primers provided the estimated nucleated cell counts. Only in-frame clones appear in the TCRdb table, and some are missing; sequencing was by immunoSEQ multiplex PCR. Clone size and V and J calls were adopted from that table, with D and trimming inferred from the DNA. The sample gives 81,000 or so clones, 75% to 90% of which show up once; roughly 12% is in the top ten. This sequence originates from a man aged 65 to 79 with active or convalescent COVID-19. The specimen sequenced was peripheral blood. V gene TRBV19 combines with J gene TRBJ2-3; 8 bases are shared with TRBD1. For the CDR3, the DNA is TGTGCCAGTAGTACAGGGGGCGCGGGCACAGATACGCAGTATTTT. Translating gives CASSTGGAGTDTQYF.